This TCR beta chain was captured by sequencing in a study of T cells in tuberculosis. The overall study: CD1B tetramers identified T cells specific for mycobacterial lipid GMM.

The method was immunoSEQ multiplex PCR; TCRdb's version includes in-frame clones alone and lacks a portion of them. The sample shows roughly 61,000 clones, approximately 88% of them seen only once. Unmatched junction bases numbered 17, after V lost 5 bases and J lost 5 bases. The germline V gene encodes CDR1 SGHAT and CDR2 FQNNGV. The CDR3 totals 18 residues. Sorting used thawed, overnight-rested PBMC stained with anti-CD3, a viability dye and GMM-loaded CD1B tetramer. CD1B tetramers were loaded with Rhodococcus equi-derived C32 glucose monomycolate. The receptor was derived from an adult woman with latent tuberculosis. The source material was CD1b-GMM tetramer-negative cells sorted from PBMCs. This chain joins TRBV11-2 and TRBJ2-2; 7 bases are shared with TRBD1. The CDR3 sequence: CASSPMRGRQGWTGELFF. The CDR3 DNA reads TGTGCCAGCAGCCCTATGAGGGGAAGACAGGGATGGACCGGGGAGCTGTTTTTT.